This paragraph covers one T cell receptor (beta chain) sequence. This clone was found once. The antigen this receptor binds is unknown. Base qualities are not recorded, but no much larger clone differs from it by a single base. Collaborating institutions collected whole blood in K2EDTA tubes following their own protocols. Collaborator samples were shipped for TCRbeta analysis as frozen whole blood, isolated PBMCs, or DNA extracted from either sample type. The sample belongs to a study of blood T cell repertoires in COVID-19 (dated by TCRdb to 2020 to 2022). With regard to the full study: Samples from collaborators originated in the United States, Italy and Spain and spanned both the acute and convalescent phases of COVID-19. The repertoires were released in a freely available public database meant as a resource for research on the immune response to SARS-CoV-2. The prospective study material was composed of cDNA or gDNA derived from T cells, B-cell-depleted T cells, or PBMCs. HLA class I and class II types, where available, came from metadata supplied by the sample provider rather than from assay-based typing. The sample metadata nearly always contained a de-identified subject ID, COVID-19 status, age in years and sex. Samples were obtained from the ongoing ImmuneRACE study (first 160 participants) and from about 1,300 subjects provided by 6 global collaborators. Deeply sampled blood TCRbeta repertoires from subjects exposed to, actively infected with, or recovered from COVID-19 were included in the dataset.

Here is what the overall study found, with its caveats: Clinical and demographic metadata were provided uncurated, with the amount varying by source and participant.

In the germline V gene, CDR1 corresponds to SGHTA and CDR2 to FQGNSA. Trimming removed 3 bases from V and 3 bases from J; the gene matches leave 1 base unexplained. Spanning cysteine to phenylalanine, the CDR3 consists of 13 amino acids. Only the CDR3 part of the read is kept: 39 bases, read in frame from the first base. TCRbeta CDR3 regions were amplified from genomic DNA by means of the immunoSEQ Assay, a bias-controlled multiplex PCR. Under the source paper's analysis protocol: The number of nucleated cells in each sample was estimated by amplification of reference gene primers within the assay. To quantify the absolute abundance of each unique TCRbeta CDR3 rearrangement, sequence reads were collapsed and filtered. For each sample, productive Simpson clonality was calculated by taking the square root of Simpson's diversity index across productive rearrangements. TCRdb holds this immuneACCESS table with in-frame rearrangements only. Some clones are missing; in checked studies, unresolved V genes explain under half, and the rest has no known cause. Clone size and V and J calls were adopted from that table, with D and trimming inferred from the DNA. Recorded for this sample are roughly 170,000 clones; roughly 90% of them occurred a single time. Less than 25% of the sample rests with the top ten.

The sequencing sample was made of peripheral blood. The sequence is built from TRBV7-2 and TRBJ2-5, and 7 bases in between align with TRBD1. The clonotype originates from a man in his 70s with active or convalescent COVID-19. The CDR3 reads as follows: CASSFGTEETQYF. The DNA sequence follows: TGTGCCAGCAGCTTCGGGACAGAAGAGACCCAGTACTTC.